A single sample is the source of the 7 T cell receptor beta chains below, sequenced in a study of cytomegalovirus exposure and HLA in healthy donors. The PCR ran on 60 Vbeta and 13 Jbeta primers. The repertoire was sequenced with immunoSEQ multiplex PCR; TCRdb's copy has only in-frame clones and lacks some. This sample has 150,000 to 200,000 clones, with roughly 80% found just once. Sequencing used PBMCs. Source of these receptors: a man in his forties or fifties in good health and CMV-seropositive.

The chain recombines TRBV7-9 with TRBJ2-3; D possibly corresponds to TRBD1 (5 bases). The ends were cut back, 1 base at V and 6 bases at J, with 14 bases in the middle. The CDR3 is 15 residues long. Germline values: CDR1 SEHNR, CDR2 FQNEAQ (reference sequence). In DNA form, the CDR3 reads TGTGCCAGCAGCTTAGTTCCGCAGGGCTGGGATACGCAGTATTTT. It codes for CASSLVPQGWDTQYF.

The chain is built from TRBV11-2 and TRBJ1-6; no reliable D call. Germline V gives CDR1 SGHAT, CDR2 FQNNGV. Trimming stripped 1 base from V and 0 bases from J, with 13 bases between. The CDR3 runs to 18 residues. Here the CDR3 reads CASSLVAARSSYNSPLHF. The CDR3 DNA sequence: TGTGCCAGCAGCTTAGTCGCCGCGAGGAGCTCCTATAATTCACCCCTCCACTTT.

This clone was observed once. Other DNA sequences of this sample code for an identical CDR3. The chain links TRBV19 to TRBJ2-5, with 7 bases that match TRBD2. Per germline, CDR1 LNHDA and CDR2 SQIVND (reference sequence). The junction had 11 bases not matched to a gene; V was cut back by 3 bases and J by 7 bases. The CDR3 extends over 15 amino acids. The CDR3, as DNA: TGTGCCAGTAGTATTGGGGCTAGCGGAGGTGGGACCCAGTACTTC. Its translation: CASSIGASGGGTQYF.

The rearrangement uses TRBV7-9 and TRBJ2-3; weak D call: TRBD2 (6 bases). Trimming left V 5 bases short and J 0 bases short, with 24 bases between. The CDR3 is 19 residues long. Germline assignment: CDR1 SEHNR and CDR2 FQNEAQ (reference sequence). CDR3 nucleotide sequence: TGTGCCAGCAGCATGCCCGGCGGGGCGAAAACATCTAGCACAGATACGCAGTATTTT. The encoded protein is CASSMPGGAKTSSTDTQYF.

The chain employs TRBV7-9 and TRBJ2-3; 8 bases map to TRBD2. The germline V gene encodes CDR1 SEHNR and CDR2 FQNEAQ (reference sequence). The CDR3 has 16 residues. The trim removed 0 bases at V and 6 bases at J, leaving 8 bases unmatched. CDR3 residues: CASSLAMGLGPDTQYF. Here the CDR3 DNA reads TGTGCCAGCAGCTTAGCGATGGGACTAGGGCCGGATACGCAGTATTTT.

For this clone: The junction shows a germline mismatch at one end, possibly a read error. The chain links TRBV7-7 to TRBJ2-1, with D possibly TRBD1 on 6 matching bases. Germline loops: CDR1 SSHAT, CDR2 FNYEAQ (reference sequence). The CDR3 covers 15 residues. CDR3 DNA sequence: TGTGCTAGCAGCTTCCAGACAGGCAACGGGTATGAGCAGTTCTTC. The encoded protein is CASSFQTGNGYEQFF.

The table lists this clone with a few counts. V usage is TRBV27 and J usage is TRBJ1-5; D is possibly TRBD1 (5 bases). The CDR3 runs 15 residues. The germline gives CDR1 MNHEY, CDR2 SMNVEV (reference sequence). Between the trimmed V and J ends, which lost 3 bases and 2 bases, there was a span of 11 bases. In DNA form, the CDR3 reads TGTGCCAGCAGTTTTGAAGGGGAGGGCAATCAGCCCCAGCATTTT. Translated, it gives CASSFEGEGNQPQHF.